Shown below are 19 T cell receptor beta chains from a single sample sequenced in a study of blood T cells in healthy people across ages. Primed by a sample-barcoded 5' primer and a J-beta primer mix, a second PCR proceeded for about 7 to 12 cycles. TCRdb analysed the 5' RACE reads with MiXCR anew, one entry per CDR3 protein. The table has about 640,000 distinct CDR3 sequences, roughly 50% seen once. The sequenced sample was blood. The receptors shown here come from a man between 60 and 70 years old in good health.

This clonotype was counted a few times. The V and J genes are TRBV29-1 and TRBJ1-2; D ambiguous. V gave up 6 bases and J gave up 0 bases, with 11 bases separating them. Germline CDR1 SQVTM, CDR2 ANQGSEA. The length of the CDR3 is 13 residues. The CDR3 region has the DNA TGCAGCGTACAGACCGATACTAACTATGGCTACACCTTC. As protein: CSVQTDTNYGYTF.

The chain has TRBV5-6 and TRBJ2-1, with 12 bases aligning to TRBD2. With 1 base clipped from V and 0 bases from J, the junction kept 8 bases outside the gene matches. CDR1 and CDR2 (germline): SGHDT, YYEEEE. The CDR3 covers 19 residues. CDR3 in amino acids: CASSLFLAGGPRSYNEQFF. The CDR3 DNA reads TGTGCCAGCAGCTTGTTTCTAGCGGGGGGGCCCCGCTCCTACAATGAGCAGTTCTTC.

The V gene is TRBV7-6, the J gene TRBJ2-7; D possibly uses TRBD1 or TRBD2 (5 bases each). Trimming left V 5 bases short and J 2 bases short, with 16 bases between. Germline CDR1 is SGHVS and CDR2 is FNYEAQ. The CDR3 spans 15 residues. The CDR3 bases are TGTGCCAGCAGCCAAGCCCGGGACGGAGCCTACGAGCAGTACTTC. This gives the protein CASSQARDGAYEQYF.

V gene TRBV20-1 combines with J gene TRBJ2-3, with 7 positions matching TRBD2. The CDR3 is made up of 13 amino acids. V lost 6 bases to trimming and J lost 3 bases; unmatched junction nucleotides: 6. Germline assignment: CDR1 DFQATT and CDR2 SNEGSKA (reference sequence). This CDR3 reads CSAKRGGTDTQYF. In DNA, the CDR3 is TGCAGTGCAAAGCGGGGCGGGACAGATACGCAGTATTTT.

This clonotype was detected a few times. The rearrangement links TRBV2 to TRBJ2-5; no clear D gene. The germline V and J ends were trimmed by 6 bases and 5 bases, with 16 bases remaining between them. Germline V CDR1 and CDR2: SNHLY, FYNNEI. This CDR3 spans 14 amino acids. In nucleotides, the CDR3 is TGTGCCAGCAGGGCGACTTGGTCTCTCGAGACCCAGTACTTC. This encodes CASRATWSLETQYF.

The rearrangement joins TRBV6-5 to TRBJ2-7; maybe TRBD1 (6 bases). Trimming shortened V by 11 bases and J by 2 bases, and 22 bases separated the two germline ends. This CDR3 region has 15 residues. Germline CDR1 and CDR2: MNHEY and SVGAGI. CDR3 sequence: CAGLTGNLIAYEQYF. DNA of the CDR3: TGTGCCGGTTTAACAGGGAACTTAATAGCCTACGAGCAGTACTTC.

J is TRBJ2-5 and V is TRBV6-1; D gene uncertain. The CDR3 is 11 amino acids. From germline, CDR1 is MNHNS and CDR2 SASEGT. Trimming removed 7 bases at V and 5 bases at J, with 8 bases between. CDR3 in DNA: TGTGCCAGCACCAGCATGGAGACCCAGTACTTC. As protein: CASTSMETQYF.

The J gene is TRBJ2-1, the V gene TRBV2; D perhaps matches TRBD1 (6 bases). Germline CDR1 SNHLY, CDR2 FYNNEI. CDR3 length equals 15 residues. Trimming took off 1 base at V and 13 bases at J, with 20 bases between the two ends. This CDR3 reads CASSEVGTPSGTQFF. For the CDR3, the DNA is TGTGCCAGCAGTGAAGTCGGGACACCTTCGGGGACCCAGTTCTTC.

The V gene is TRBV27, the J gene TRBJ1-2; D is undetermined. This CDR3 is built from 15 residues. V was pared by 5 bases and J by 6 bases, with 19 bases between. Germline V gene sequence: CDR1 MNHEY, CDR2 SMNVEV (reference sequence). The chain's CDR3 is CASSPRETTKHGYTF. In nucleotides, the CDR3 is TGTGCCAGCAGTCCGCGGGAAACCACTAAACATGGCTACACCTTC.

The chain has TRBV6-5 and TRBJ1-1; a possible D gene is TRBD1 (6 bases). Trimming cost V 2 bases and J 3 bases, with 13 bases left between them. The length of the CDR3 is 15 residues. Germline-derived CDR1 and CDR2 are MNHEY and SVGAGI. The CDR3 sequence: CASSYGARGYTEAFF. The CDR3 DNA reads TGTGCCAGCAGTTACGGGGCGAGGGGGTACACTGAAGCTTTCTTT.

This chain connects TRBV10-2 to TRBJ2-5, with D perhaps matching TRBD2 (5 bases). Germline V gene lookup returns CDR1 WSHSY and CDR2 SAAADI. The CDR3 is made up of 14 amino acids. Trimming pared 7 bases from V and 4 bases from J, leaving 16 bases between. The CDR3 protein is CASMARGIGETQYF. Written as DNA, the CDR3 is TGCGCCAGCATGGCCAGAGGGATAGGAGAGACCCAGTACTTC.

The genes are TRBV29-1 and TRBJ1-2, with 7 bases that match TRBD1. V lost 7 bases to trimming and J lost 0 bases; unmatched junction nucleotides: 11. CDR1 SQVTM and CDR2 ANQGSEA come from the germline V gene. The CDR3 extends over 15 amino acids. The CDR3 nucleotides are TGCAGCGCCCCAGCCGACAGGGCAACTAACTATGGCTACACCTTC. Its translation: CSAPADRATNYGYTF.

This clonotype was counted ten times or more. J is TRBJ1-1 and V is TRBV20-1; D is perhaps TRBD1 (6 bases). Per germline, CDR1 DFQATT and CDR2 SNEGSKA (reference sequence). Trimming removed 4 bases from V and 3 bases from J, with 9 bases in between. The CDR3 consists of 12 residues. CDR3 DNA: TGCAGTGCTAATCCAGGGGACACTGAAGCTTTCTTT. As protein: CSANPGDTEAFF.

The chain is built from TRBV6-6 and TRBJ2-6; perhaps TRBD1 as D (5 bases). This CDR3 is 16 amino acids long. The germline V and J ends were trimmed by 3 bases and 2 bases, with 11 bases remaining between them. Germline CDR1 MNHNY, CDR2 SVGAGI (reference sequence). This chain's CDR3 is CASSYNRLTGANVLTF. The CDR3 nucleotides are TGTGCCAGCAGTTATAACAGGCTCACTGGGGCCAACGTCCTGACTTTC.

V and J are TRBV4-2 and TRBJ2-7; unclear D gene. The CDR3 has 11 residues. The V and J ends lost 4 bases and 5 bases respectively, with 6 bases between them. Germline-derived CDR1 and CDR2 are LGHNA and YNFKEQ. The CDR3 bases are TGTGCCAGCAGCCCACACCACGAGCAGTACTTC. Translation: CASSPHHEQYF.

This clonotype appeared a few times. The chain joins TRBV20-1 to TRBJ2-7, with TRBD1 identical over 7 bases. Germline trimming cut 3 bases from V and 3 bases from J; bases unmatched to any gene: 5. The CDR3 extends over 13 amino acids. Germline lookup yields CDR1 DFQATT and CDR2 SNEGSKA (reference sequence). CDR3 residues: CSASINRGYEQYF. As DNA, the CDR3 is TGCAGTGCTAGTATTAACAGGGGCTACGAGCAGTACTTC.

This chain uses TRBV4-1 with TRBJ2-5; a weak D match, TRBD2 (6 bases). The DNA matches TRBJ2-7 better at its end, which makes the J call doubtful. The CDR3 spans 15 residues. Germline V gives CDR1 MGHRA, CDR2 YSYEKL. CDR3 DNA: TGCGCCAGCAGCCAAGATCTAGCGACCCTCCGCGAGCAGTACTTC. This sequence encodes CASSQDLATLREQYF.

This clonotype was recorded only once. This chain uses TRBV20-1 with TRBJ2-3; 10 bases fit TRBD2. Germline V gene lookup returns CDR1 DFQATT and CDR2 SNEGSKA (reference sequence). V lost 3 bases, J lost 2 bases, and 11 bases stayed unmatched. CDR3 size: 17 residues. The CDR3 DNA is TGCAGTGCTAGTCCGTCCCTAGCGGGGGACTACACAGATACGCAGTATTTT. This codes for CSASPSLAGDYTDTQYF.

The sample holds many counts of this clonotype. The rearrangement links TRBV10-3 to TRBJ1-1; tentative D call: TRBD1 (6 bases). The V and J ends lost 6 bases and 4 bases respectively, with 12 bases between them. This CDR3 region has 13 residues. Germline assignment: CDR1 ENHRY and CDR2 SYGVKD. The CDR3 protein is CAISQQGGTEAFF. Written as DNA, the CDR3 is TGTGCCATCAGCCAGCAAGGGGGCACTGAAGCTTTCTTT.